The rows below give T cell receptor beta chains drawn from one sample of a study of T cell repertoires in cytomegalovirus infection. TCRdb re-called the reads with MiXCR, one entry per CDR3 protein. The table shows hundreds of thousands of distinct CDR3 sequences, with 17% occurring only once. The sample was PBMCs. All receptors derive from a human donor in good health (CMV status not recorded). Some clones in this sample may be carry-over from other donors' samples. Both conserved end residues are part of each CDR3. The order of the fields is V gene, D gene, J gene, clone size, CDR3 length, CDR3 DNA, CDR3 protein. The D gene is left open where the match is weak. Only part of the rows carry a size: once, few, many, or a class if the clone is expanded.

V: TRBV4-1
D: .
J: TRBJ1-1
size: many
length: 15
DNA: TGCGCCAGCAGCCAAGAGTCCCCAGGGGCGTCTGAAGCTTTCTTT
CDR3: CASSQESPGASEAFF

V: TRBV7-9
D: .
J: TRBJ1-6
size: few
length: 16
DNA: TGTGCCAGCAGTCACTCCGGGACCCCCGGCGGCTCACCCCTCCACTTT
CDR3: CASSHSGTPGGSPLHF

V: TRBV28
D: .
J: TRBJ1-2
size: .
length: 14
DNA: TGTGCCAGCAGTTCCCATACAGCAAACTATGGCTACACCTTC
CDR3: CASSSHTANYGYTF

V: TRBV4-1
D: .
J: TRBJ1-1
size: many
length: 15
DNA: TGCGCCAGCAGCCAAACTTCTAGGGTGAACACTGAAGCTTTCTTT
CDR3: CASSQTSRVNTEAFF

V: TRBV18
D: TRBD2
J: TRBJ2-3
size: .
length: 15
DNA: TGTGCCAGCTCACCACCGGCTAGCGGGGGGGATACGCAGTATTTT
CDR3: CASSPPASGGDTQYF

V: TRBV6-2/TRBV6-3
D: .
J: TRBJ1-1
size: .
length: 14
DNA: TGTGCCAGCAGTATAGCCGCCAGCGGGGGTGAAGCTTTCTTT
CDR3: CASSIAASGGEAFF

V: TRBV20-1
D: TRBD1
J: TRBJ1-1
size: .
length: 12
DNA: TGCAGTCTCGAGGGGGCCTCCACTGAAGCTTTCTTT
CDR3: CSLEGASTEAFF

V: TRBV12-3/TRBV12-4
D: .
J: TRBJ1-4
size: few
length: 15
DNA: TGTGCCAGCAGTTTACAGGGATCCCTTAATGAAAAACTGTTTTTT
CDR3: CASSLQGSLNEKLFF

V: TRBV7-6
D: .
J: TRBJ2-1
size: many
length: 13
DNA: TGTGCCAGCAGCTTAAACTGGAGGAATGAGCAGTTCTTC
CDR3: CASSLNWRNEQFF

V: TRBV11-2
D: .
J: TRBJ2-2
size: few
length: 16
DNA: TGTGCCAGCAGCCCACCTGCGGGGACGAACACCGGGGAGCTGTTTTTT
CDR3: CASSPPAGTNTGELFF

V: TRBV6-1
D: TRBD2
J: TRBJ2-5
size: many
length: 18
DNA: TGTGCCAGCAGTGAAGACGGGTTGTCTAGCGGGCACAAAGAGACCCAGTACTTC
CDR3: CASSEDGLSSGHKETQYF

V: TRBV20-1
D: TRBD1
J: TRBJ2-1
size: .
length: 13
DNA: TGCAGTGCTCGGGACAGGGTCTACAATGAGCAGTTCTTC
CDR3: CSARDRVYNEQFF

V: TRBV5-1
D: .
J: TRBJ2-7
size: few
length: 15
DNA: TGCGCCAGCAGCCCGCCCTCCGCAGGGGCCTACGAGCAGTACTTC
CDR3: CASSPPSAGAYEQYF

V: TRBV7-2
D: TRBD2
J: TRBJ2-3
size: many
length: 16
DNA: TGTGCCAGCAGCTTAGAGACTAGCGGGGGACCAGATACGCAGTATTTT
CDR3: CASSLETSGGPDTQYF

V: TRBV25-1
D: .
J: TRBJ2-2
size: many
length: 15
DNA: TGTGCCAGCAGTGACGAAAAGAGGAACACCGGGGAGCTGTTTTTT
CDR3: CASSDEKRNTGELFF

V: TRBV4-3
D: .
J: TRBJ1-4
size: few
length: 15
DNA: TGCGCCAGCAGCCACGGCTCCAGGGCCGGGGAAAAACTGTTTTTT
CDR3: CASSHGSRAGEKLFF

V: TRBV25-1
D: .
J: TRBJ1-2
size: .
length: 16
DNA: TGTGCCAGCAGTGAATATACAGCCCGGCCGATCTATGGCTACACCTTC
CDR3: CASSEYTARPIYGYTF

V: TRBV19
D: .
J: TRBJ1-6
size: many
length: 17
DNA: TGTGCCAGTAGTATGTTTCCGGCGGCGGGGATTAATTCACCCCTCCACTTT
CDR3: CASSMFPAAGINSPLHF

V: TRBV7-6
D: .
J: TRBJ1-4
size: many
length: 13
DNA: TGTGCCAGCAGCTCTCAGTATGGTGAAAAACTGTTTTTT
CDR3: CASSSQYGEKLFF

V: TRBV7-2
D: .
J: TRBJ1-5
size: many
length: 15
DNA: TGTGCCAGCAGCCTCGACCTGGGCCAAGGTCAGCCCCAGCATTTT
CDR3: CASSLDLGQGQPQHF

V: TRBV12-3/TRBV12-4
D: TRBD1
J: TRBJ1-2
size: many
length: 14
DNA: TGTGCCAGCAGTTGGGACAGGGGGTTGTATGGCTACACCTTC
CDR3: CASSWDRGLYGYTF

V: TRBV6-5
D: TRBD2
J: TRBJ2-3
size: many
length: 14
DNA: TGTGCCAGCAGTTACTCGGGGGGGACAGATACGCAGTATTTT
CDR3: CASSYSGGTDTQYF

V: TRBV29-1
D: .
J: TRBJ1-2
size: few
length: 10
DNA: TGCAGCGTCCCCGGGAACGGCTACACCTTC
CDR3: CSVPGNGYTF

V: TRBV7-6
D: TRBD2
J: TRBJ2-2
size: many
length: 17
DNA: TGTGCCAGCAGCTCCCGTCCAGCGGGGGGGCTGAGCGGGGAGCTGTTTTTT
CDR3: CASSSRPAGGLSGELFF

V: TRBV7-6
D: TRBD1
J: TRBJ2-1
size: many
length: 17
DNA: TGTGCCAGCAGCTTAGTGGGCATAGGGACAGGGTACAATGAGCAGTTCTTC
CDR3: CASSLVGIGTGYNEQFF

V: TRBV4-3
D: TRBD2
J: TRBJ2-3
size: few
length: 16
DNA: TGCGCCAGCAGCACCGGACTAGCGGACAACACAGATACGCAGTATTTT
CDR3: CASSTGLADNTDTQYF

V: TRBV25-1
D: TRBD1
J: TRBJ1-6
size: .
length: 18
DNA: TGTGCCAGCAGTGCGGGTGGGTCCAACAGGGGCTCTGACTCACCCCTCCACTTT
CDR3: CASSAGGSNRGSDSPLHF

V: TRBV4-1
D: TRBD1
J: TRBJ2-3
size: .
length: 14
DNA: TGCGCCAGCACAGGGGGACAGGGCGCAGATACGCAGTATTTT
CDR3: CASTGGQGADTQYF

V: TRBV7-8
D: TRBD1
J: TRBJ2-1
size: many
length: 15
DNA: TGTGCCAGCAGCCCAGGGACAGGCCATACAAATGAGCAGTTCTTC
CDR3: CASSPGTGHTNEQFF

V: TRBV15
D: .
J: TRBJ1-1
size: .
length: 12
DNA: TGTGCCACCAGCAGAGATGTGGGTGGTGCTTTCTTT
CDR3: CATSRDVGGAFF

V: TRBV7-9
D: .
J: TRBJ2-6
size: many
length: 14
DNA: TGTGCCAGCAGCTTTGACTCTGGGGCCAACGTCCTGACTTTC
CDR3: CASSFDSGANVLTF

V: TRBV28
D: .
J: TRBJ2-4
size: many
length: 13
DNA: TGTGCCAGCAGTTTACCGGGACATGACATTCAGTACTTC
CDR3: CASSLPGHDIQYF

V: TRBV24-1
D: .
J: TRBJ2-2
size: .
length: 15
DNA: TGTGCCACCAGTGATACCAGGGGGAACACCGGGGAGCTGTTTTTT
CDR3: CATSDTRGNTGELFF

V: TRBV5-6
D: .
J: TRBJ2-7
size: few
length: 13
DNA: TGTGCCAGCAGCTTCTCAGACATCTACGAGCAGTACTTC
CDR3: CASSFSDIYEQYF

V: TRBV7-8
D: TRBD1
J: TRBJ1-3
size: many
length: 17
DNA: TGTGCCAGCAGCCGATGGACAGGGGGTCTCTCTGGAAACACCATATATTTT
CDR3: CASSRWTGGLSGNTIYF

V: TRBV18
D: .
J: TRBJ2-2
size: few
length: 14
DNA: TGTGCCAGCTCCCCCCCGGCGGGCACCGGGGAGCTGTTTTTT
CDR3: CASSPPAGTGELFF

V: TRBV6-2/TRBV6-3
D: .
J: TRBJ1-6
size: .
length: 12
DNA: TGTGCCACCTCGGACAGCTATTCACCCCTCCACTTT
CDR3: CATSDSYSPLHF

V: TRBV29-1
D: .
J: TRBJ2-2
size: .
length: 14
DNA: TGCAGCGTCCGGCGAACAGGGAATCCCGGGGAGCTGTTTTTT
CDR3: CSVRRTGNPGELFF

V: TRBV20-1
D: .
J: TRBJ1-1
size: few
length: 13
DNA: TGCAGTGCCGGCAGGGATATAGTCACTGAAGCTTTCTTT
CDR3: CSAGRDIVTEAFF

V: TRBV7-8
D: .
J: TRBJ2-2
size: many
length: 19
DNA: TGTGCCAGCAGCTTAGAACCCACCCGGACGGTGAGGAACACCGGGGAGCTGTTTTTT
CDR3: CASSLEPTRTVRNTGELFF

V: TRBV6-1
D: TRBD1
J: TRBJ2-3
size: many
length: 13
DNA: TGTGCCAGCAACCTCCCAGAGAGGACAGGGTTGTATTTT
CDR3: CASNLPERTGLYF

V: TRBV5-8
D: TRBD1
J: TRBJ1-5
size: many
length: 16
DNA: TGTGCCAGCAGACCGCGGACAGGGAATAGCAATCAGCCCCAGCATTTT
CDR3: CASRPRTGNSNQPQHF

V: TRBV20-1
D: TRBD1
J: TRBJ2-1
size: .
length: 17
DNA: TGCAGTGCTAGAGGGGGGACAGGGGGCCCGGTCCACAATGAGCAGTTCTTC
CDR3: CSARGGTGGPVHNEQFF

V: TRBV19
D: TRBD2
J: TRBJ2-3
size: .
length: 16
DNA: TGTGCCAGTAGTATCGGACTAGCGGCAAGCACAGATACGCAGTATTTT
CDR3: CASSIGLAASTDTQYF

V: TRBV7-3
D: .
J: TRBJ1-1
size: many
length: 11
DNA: TGTGCCAGCAGCTCCGGGACTGAAGCTTTCTTT
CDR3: CASSSGTEAFF

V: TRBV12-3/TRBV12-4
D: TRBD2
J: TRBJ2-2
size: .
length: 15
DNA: TGTGCCAGCAGCTCGTTAGCGGGGAACACCGGGGAGCTGTTTTTT
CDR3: CASSSLAGNTGELFF

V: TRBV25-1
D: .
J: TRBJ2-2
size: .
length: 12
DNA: TGTGCCAGCGGAGGGTACACCGGGGAGCTGTTTTTT
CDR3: CASGGYTGELFF

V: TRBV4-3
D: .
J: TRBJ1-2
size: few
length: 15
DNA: TGCGCCAGCAGCCAAGATCCAGACGCTAACTATGGCTACACCTTC
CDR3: CASSQDPDANYGYTF